This is a list of T cell receptor beta chains from one sample in a study of blood T cell repertoires in COVID-19. Sequenced by immunoSEQ multiplex PCR; TCRdb stores in-frame clones only, minus some. The repertoire holds a few hundred thousand clones, with more than 75% as singletons. Sequenced input: peripheral blood. The receptors were gathered from a man aged 60 to 75 who had recovered from COVID-19. Both conserved end residues are part of each CDR3.

V: TRBV5-1
CDR3: CASSLGSGSGETPYGYTF

V: TRBV28
CDR3: CASSFPGIAGSGNTIYF

V: TRBV7-2
CDR3: CASSHGQGEGFSGKLFF

V: TRBV7-2
CDR3: CASSIYRANYGYTF

V: TRBV28
CDR3: CASTLRNTIYF

V: TRBV9
CDR3: CASSPTGFEQYF

V: TRBV7-2
CDR3: CASSYERGYNEQFF

V: TRBV7-3
CDR3: CASSSGFSGNTIYF

V: TRBV19
CDR3: CASSRDRGAGELFF

V: TRBV30
CDR3: CAWETGADQPQHF

V: TRBV6-5
CDR3: CASIRDRAGELFF

V: TRBV6-1
CDR3: CASSEARQFFTYEQYF

V: TRBV7-2
CDR3: CASSSLGFGGNEQFF

V: TRBV19
CDR3: CASSSRQGGSHYGYTF

V: TRBV6-5
CDR3: CASSRTGDRYEQYF

V: TRBV19
CDR3: CASSIQGLGLSNEQFF

V: TRBV7-3
CDR3: CASSPSGSQESYGYTF

V: TRBV2
CDR3: CASRRGLNGGTNEKLFF

V: TRBV6-2/TRBV6-3
CDR3: CASSYEFRDRGRDTEAFF

V: TRBV28
CDR3: CASSSPGRETQYF

V: TRBV6-6
CDR3: CASKNSLFAVPEQYF

V: TRBV30
CDR3: CAWAYSPSPLHF

V: TRBV11-3
CDR3: CASSYRTGDTYEQYF

V: TRBV6-1
CDR3: CASSEAMASFTGELFF

V: TRBV5-1
CDR3: CASSGGGTGNTIYF

V: TRBV5-1
CDR3: CASRTVYNTEAFF

V: TRBV30
CDR3: CAWGRDRGYGYTF

V: TRBV9
CDR3: CASSVAAANYGYTF

V: TRBV2
CDR3: CASKLSGRSSYNEQFF

V: TRBV4-3
CDR3: CASSQAAGGGATDTQYF

V: TRBV27
CDR3: CASSFNRASGTLDGYTF

V: TRBV18
CDR3: CASARQENTEAFF

V: TRBV28
CDR3: CASSSAGPSIYNSPLHF

V: TRBV7-8
CDR3: CASSSPGGSWDIFF

V: TRBV19
CDR3: CASGPSGVQPQHF

V: TRBV9
CDR3: CASSATGQSEKLFF

V: TRBV19
CDR3: CASGIAGFTEQFF